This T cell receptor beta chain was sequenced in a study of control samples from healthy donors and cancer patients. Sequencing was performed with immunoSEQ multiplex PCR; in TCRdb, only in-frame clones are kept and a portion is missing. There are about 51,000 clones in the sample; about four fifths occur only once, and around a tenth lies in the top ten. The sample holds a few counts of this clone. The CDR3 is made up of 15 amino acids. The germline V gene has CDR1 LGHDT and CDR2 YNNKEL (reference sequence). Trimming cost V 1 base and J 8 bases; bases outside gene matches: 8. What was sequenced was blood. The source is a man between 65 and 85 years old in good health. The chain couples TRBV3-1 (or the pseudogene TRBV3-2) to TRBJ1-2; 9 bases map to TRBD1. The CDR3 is CASSQVDRGSVGYTF. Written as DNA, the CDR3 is TGTGCCAGCAGCCAAGTGGACAGGGGTTCGGTGGGCTACACCTTC.